In this sample, the clone carrying this T cell receptor (beta chain) turned up a few times. Antigen unknown. Germline trimming cut 6 bases from V and 10 bases from J; bases unmatched to any gene: 17. Germline assignment: CDR1 DFQATT and CDR2 SNEGSKA (reference sequence). The CDR3 has 16 amino acids. This sample is drawn from a study of T-cell memory formation after mild COVID-19. Study-wide findings and caveats: Proof of SARS-CoV-2 specificity was absent for the second-wave clones that crested on day 37.

TCRdb used MiXCR to reprocess the 5' RACE reads, holding one entry per CDR3 protein. The sample has roughly 250,000 distinct CDR3 sequences, 16% seen once. Material: PBMCs or a T cell subset sorted from them (not recorded which). The clonotype originates from a man aged 18 to 30 who had mild COVID-19 (a few samples of this study predate the infection). Cell type and time point are not known. V and J are TRBV20-1 and TRBJ2-1, with TRBD2 identical over 11 bases. Here the CDR3 DNA reads TGCAGTGCAGCCGAGATCCTAGCGGGGGGTCGCCACGAGCAGTTCTTC. This translates into CSAAEILAGGRHEQFF.